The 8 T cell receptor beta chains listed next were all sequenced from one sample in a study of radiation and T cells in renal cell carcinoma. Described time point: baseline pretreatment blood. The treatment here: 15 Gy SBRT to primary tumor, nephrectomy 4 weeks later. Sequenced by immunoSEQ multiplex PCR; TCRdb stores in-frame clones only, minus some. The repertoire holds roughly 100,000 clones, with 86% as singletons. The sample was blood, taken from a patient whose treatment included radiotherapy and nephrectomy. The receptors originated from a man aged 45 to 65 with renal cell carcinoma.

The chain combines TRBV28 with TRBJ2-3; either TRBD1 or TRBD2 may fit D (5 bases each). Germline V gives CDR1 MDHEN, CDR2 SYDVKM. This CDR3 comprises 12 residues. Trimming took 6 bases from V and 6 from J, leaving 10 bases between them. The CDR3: CASSSGRDTQYF. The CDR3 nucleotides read TGTGCCAGCAGCTCGGGGCGGGATACGCAGTATTTT. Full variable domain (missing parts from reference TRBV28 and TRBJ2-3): DVKVTQSSRYLVKRTGEKVFLECVQDMDHENMFWYRQDPGLGLRLIYFSYDVKMKEKGDIPEGYSVSREKKERFSLILESASTNQTSMYLCASSSGRDTQYFGPGTRLTVL.

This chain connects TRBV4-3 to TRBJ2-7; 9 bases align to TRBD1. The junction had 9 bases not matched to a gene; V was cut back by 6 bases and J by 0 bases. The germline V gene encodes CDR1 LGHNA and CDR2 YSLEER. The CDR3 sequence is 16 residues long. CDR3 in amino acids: CASRRSVTGGSYEQYF. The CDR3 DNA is TGCGCCAGCAGGAGGAGCGTGACAGGGGGCTCCTACGAGCAGTACTTC.

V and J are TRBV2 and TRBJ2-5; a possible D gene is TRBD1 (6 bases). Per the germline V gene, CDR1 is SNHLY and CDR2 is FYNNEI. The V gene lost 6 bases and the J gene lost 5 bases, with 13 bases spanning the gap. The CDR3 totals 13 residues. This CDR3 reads CASSLQGWETQYF. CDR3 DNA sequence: TGTGCCAGCAGCTTACAGGGTTGGGAGACCCAGTACTTC. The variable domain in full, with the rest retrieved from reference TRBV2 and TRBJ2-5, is EPEVTQTPSHQVTQMGQEVILRCVPISNHLYFYWYRQILGQKVEFLVSFYNNEISEKSEIFDDQFSVERPDGSNFTLKIRSTKLEDSAMYFCASSLQGWETQYFGPGTRLLVL.

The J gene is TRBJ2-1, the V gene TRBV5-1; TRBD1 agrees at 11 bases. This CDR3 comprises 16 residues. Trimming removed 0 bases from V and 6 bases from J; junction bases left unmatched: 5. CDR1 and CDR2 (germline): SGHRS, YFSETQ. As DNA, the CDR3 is TGCGCCAGCAGCTTGGCGGTAGGGACAGGGGGCAATGAGCAGTTCTTC. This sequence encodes CASSLAVGTGGNEQFF.

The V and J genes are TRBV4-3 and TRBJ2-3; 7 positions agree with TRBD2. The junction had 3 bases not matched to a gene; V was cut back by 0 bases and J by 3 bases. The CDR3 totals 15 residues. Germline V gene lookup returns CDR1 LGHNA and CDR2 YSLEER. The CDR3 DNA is TGCGCCAGCAGCCAAGAAGCGGGGACTACAGATACGCAGTATTTT. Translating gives CASSQEAGTTDTQYF.

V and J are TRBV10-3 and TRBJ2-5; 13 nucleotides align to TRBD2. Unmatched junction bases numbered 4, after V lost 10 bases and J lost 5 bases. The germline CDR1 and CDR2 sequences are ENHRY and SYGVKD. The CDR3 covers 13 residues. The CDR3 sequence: CATTSGGAETQYF. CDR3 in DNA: TGTGCCACCACTAGCGGGGGGGCCGAGACCCAGTACTTC.

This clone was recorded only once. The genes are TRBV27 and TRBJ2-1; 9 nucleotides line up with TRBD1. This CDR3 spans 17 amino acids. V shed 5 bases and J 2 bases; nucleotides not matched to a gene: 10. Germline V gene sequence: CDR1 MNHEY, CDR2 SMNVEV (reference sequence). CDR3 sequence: CASSLDRGRTPYNEQFF. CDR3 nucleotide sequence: TGTGCCAGCAGTCTGGACAGGGGACGAACCCCCTACAATGAGCAGTTCTTC.

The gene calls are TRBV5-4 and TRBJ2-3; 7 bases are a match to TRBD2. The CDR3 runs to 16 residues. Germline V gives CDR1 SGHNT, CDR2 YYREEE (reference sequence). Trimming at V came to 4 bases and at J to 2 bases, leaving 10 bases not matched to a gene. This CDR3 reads CASSRLGGGYTDTQYF. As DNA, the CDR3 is TGTGCCAGCAGCCGGCTGGGGGGGGGATACACAGATACGCAGTATTTT.